The 29 T cell receptor beta chains reported below all come from one sample, sequenced in a study of blood T cells in healthy people across ages. The authors ran a second PCR of roughly 6 to 11 cycles using a sample-barcoded 5' primer and a J-beta primer mix. TCRdb fed the 5' RACE reads into MiXCR, producing one record per CDR3 protein. The sample records some 920,000 distinct CDR3 sequences, roughly half being singletons. The source material was blood. The receptors originated from a woman aged 60-70 years in good health.

The chain has TRBV4-3 and TRBJ2-3, with TRBD2 matching over 8 bases. Germline V gene data show CDR1 as LGHNA and CDR2 as YSLEER. CDR3 size: 17 residues. Trimming cost V 1 base and J 6 bases; bases outside gene matches: 12. CDR3: CASSQALRAGVGDTQYF. The CDR3 DNA is TGCGCCAGCAGCCAAGCTCTCCGAGCGGGAGTCGGTGATACGCAGTATTTT.

Worth noting for this clonotype: At one of its ends the junction is not consistent with the germline gene, which may arise from a read error. V usage is TRBV2 and J usage is TRBJ2-7; D may be TRBD2 (7 bases). Germline-derived CDR1 and CDR2 are SNHLY and FYNNEI. The CDR3 contains 14 residues. CDR3 sequence: CTSSEGGSYYEQYF. CDR3 nucleotides: TGTACCAGCAGTGAGGGGGGGAGCTACTACGAGCAGTACTTC.

A note on this clonotype: Germline is not matched at one junction end, which may reflect a read error. The chain carries TRBV4-2 and TRBJ2-7; D is unresolved. CDR3 length equals 11 residues. CDR1 is LGHNA, CDR2 YNFKEQ, per germline. The CDR3 DNA follows: TGTGCCTGCAGCCAAGGGAACGAGCAGTACTTC. Protein product: CACSQGNEQYF.

This chain links TRBV29-1 with TRBJ2-1; 8 bases are shared with TRBD1. The better agreement between TRBJ2-7 and the DNA end casts doubt on the J call. This CDR3 is 13 amino acids long. Germline V lookup: CDR1 SQVTM, CDR2 ANQGSEA. As DNA, the CDR3 is TGCAGCGAAACAGGGGGGTCCTACAATGAGCAGTACTTC. Translated, it gives CSETGGSYNEQYF.

This sequence joins TRBV24-1 and TRBJ2-7; 11 bases fit TRBD2. Germline V CDR1 and CDR2: KGHDR, SFDVKD. The V and J ends lost 0 bases and 3 bases, in that order; junction bases with no gene match: 6. The CDR3 consists of 17 residues. The CDR3 region has the DNA TGTGCCACCAGTGATTTGCGGACTAGCGGGTCGGTCTACGAGCAGTACTTC. Residues: CATSDLRTSGSVYEQYF.

The CDR3, as DNA: TGCAGTGCCTACCTTACCAGACGCAATGAGCAGTTCTTC. Translated: CSAYLTRRNEQFF. The chain has TRBV20-1 and TRBJ2-1; D remains unclear. From germline, CDR1 is DFQATT and CDR2 SNEGSKA (reference sequence). The CDR3 has 13 amino acids. V gave up 6 bases and J gave up 6 bases, with 15 bases separating them.

This clonotype was counted only a few times. V is TRBV16 and J is TRBJ2-7, with D perhaps assigned TRBD1 or TRBD2 (5 bases each). CDR3 length equals 14 residues. Per germline, CDR1 KGHSY and CDR2 FQNENV. V lost 7 bases to trimming and J lost 5 bases, with 18 bases between them. CDR3 DNA sequence: TGTGCCAGCAACCCTGGGGGACCATGGGACGAGCAGTACTTC. The encoded protein is CASNPGGPWDEQYF.

This clonotype occurred a few times. This chain uses TRBV6-5 with TRBJ2-3; D may be TRBD2 (5 bases). Trimming left V 5 bases short and J 12 bases short, with 18 bases between. The CDR3 runs to 13 residues. Germline values: CDR1 MNHEY, CDR2 SVGAGI. CDR3 sequence (DNA): TGTGCCAGCAGTGATCTCCCCTCCCGGGGTCAGTATTTT. Translated, it gives CASSDLPSRGQYF.

The CDR3 DNA reads TGTGCCAGCAGCCCTCAGGGACTAGCGGGACTGTACCAAGAGACCCAGTACTTC. Encoded protein: CASSPQGLAGLYQETQYF. This sequence joins TRBV5-6 and TRBJ2-5; 13 nucleotides agree with TRBD2. V lost 4 bases, J lost 0 bases, and 9 bases stayed unmatched. Germline values: CDR1 SGHDT, CDR2 YYEEEE. This CDR3 spans 18 amino acids.

The rearrangement joins TRBV3-1 to TRBJ2-7; D perhaps matches TRBD2 (6 bases). Trimming cost V 1 base and J 4 bases, with 11 bases left between them. Germline loops: CDR1 LGHDT, CDR2 YNNKEL (reference sequence). This CDR3 region has 14 residues. The CDR3 DNA reads as TGTGCCAGCAGCCAAGGACTAGTTTTTTACGAGCAGTACTTC. It encodes CASSQGLVFYEQYF.

The CDR3 protein is CASSLDLGDTRTDTQYF. For the CDR3, the DNA is TGTGCCAGCAGCTTAGATTTGGGAGACACCCGCACAGATACGCAGTATTTT. This sequence joins TRBV11-3 and TRBJ2-3; D perhaps matches TRBD2 (5 bases). Germline assignment: CDR1 SGHNT and CDR2 YENEEA. The ends were cut back, 0 bases at V and 1 base at J, with 14 bases in the middle. There are 17 residues in the CDR3.

Note on this clonotype: A much larger clone is a single base away; this may be a read error. The chain carries TRBV7-2 and TRBJ2-5; TRBD2 aligns across 8 bases. The DNA matches TRBJ2-7 better at its end, which makes the J call doubtful. CDR3 length: 15 residues. The germline V gene has CDR1 SGHTA and CDR2 FQGNSA. In nucleotides, the CDR3 is TGTGCCAGCAGCTACCCGGGAGGGGCTGGTGACGAGCAGTACTTC. The encoded protein is CASSYPGGAGDEQYF.

The V and J genes are TRBV5-1 and TRBJ2-1, with TRBD2 matching 8 bases. V trimming: 4 bases; J trimming: 5 bases; junction bases outside the gene matches: 11. The CDR3 is made up of 16 amino acids. Per the germline V gene, CDR1 is SGHRS and CDR2 is YFSETQ. The CDR3 nucleotides are TGCGCCAGCAGCGGTACTAGCGGAGGGATTAACAATGAGCAGTTCTTC. Its translation: CASSGTSGGINNEQFF.

The chain recombines TRBV10-3 with TRBJ2-3; 9 bases map to TRBD2. CDR1 is ENHRY and CDR2 is SYGVKD in the germline V gene. V lost 10 bases to trimming and J lost 3 bases; unmatched junction nucleotides: 11. The CDR3 is 15 residues long. The CDR3 bases are TGTGCCACCGGAGGTTCTAGCGGGATAACAGATACGCAGTATTTT. This gives the protein CATGGSSGITDTQYF.

This clonotype showed up just a few times. This sequence joins TRBV10-3 and TRBJ2-3; 8 bases map to TRBD2. Trimming took 5 bases from V and 0 from J; bases not matched to a gene: 7. The germline gives CDR1 ENHRY, CDR2 SYGVKD. The length of the CDR3 is 16 residues. Here the CDR3 reads CAISSRLASSTDTQYF. The CDR3 bases are TGTGCCATCAGTAGTCGACTAGCGTCTAGCACAGATACGCAGTATTTT.

The rearrangement uses TRBV7-2 and TRBJ2-1; 7 bases fit TRBD2. This CDR3 has 14 amino acids. The ends lost 5 bases at V and 5 bases at J; junction bases unmatched: 6. Germline lookup yields CDR1 SGHTA and CDR2 FQGNSA. The CDR3 DNA reads as TGTACCAGCAGCCTAAGGACTAGAAACAATGAGCAGTTCTTC. Its translation: CTSSLRTRNNEQFF.

This chain connects TRBV7-2 to TRBJ2-7; D possibly corresponds to TRBD1 (8 bases). V lost 5 bases and J 2 bases, leaving 28 bases between the germline ends. Germline CDR1 and CDR2: SGHTA and FQGNSA. This CDR3 has 19 amino acids. CDR3 sequence: CASSKQGGYKGGPAYEQYF. Written as DNA, the CDR3 is TGTGCCAGCAGCAAACAGGGGGGGTATAAGGGAGGGCCTGCCTACGAGCAGTACTTC.

This chain joins TRBV14 and TRBJ2-5, with no clear D. Germline CDR1 SGHDN, CDR2 FVKESK. V was clipped by 1 base and J by 5 bases, with 14 bases between them. The CDR3 totals 15 residues. The CDR3 loop reads CASSQVGFGWETQYF. The CDR3 DNA reads TGTGCCAGCAGCCAAGTGGGTTTCGGTTGGGAGACCCAGTACTTC.

This clonotype turned up a few times. An end of the junction differs from the germline gene, which may be a read error. This chain links TRBV24-1 with TRBJ2-1; the match to TRBD1 covers 8 bases. Germline CDR1 is KGHDR and CDR2 is SFDVKD. There are 15 residues in the CDR3. This CDR3 is CATGDLDRDYNEQFF. DNA for the CDR3: TGTGCCACCGGTGATTTGGACAGGGACTACAATGAGCAGTTCTTC.

The chain employs TRBV28 and TRBJ1-2, with D perhaps matching TRBD1 (5 bases). The CDR3 covers 13 residues. Trimming stripped 4 bases from V and 4 bases from J, with 10 bases between. The germline CDR1 and CDR2 sequences are MDHEN and SYDVKM. The CDR3 loop is CASSSHRSYGYTF. In DNA, the CDR3 is TGTGCCAGCAGTTCACACAGGTCCTATGGCTACACCTTC.

Worth noting for this clonotype: A much larger clonotype is one base distant, so this may be a read error. The chain carries TRBV7-9 and TRBJ1-5, with 7 bases lining up with TRBD1. The CDR3 has 14 residues. In germline, CDR1 is SEHNR, CDR2 FQNEAQ (reference sequence). This CDR3 reads CAGSGGTDNQPQHF. CDR3 DNA: TGTGCCGGCAGCGGAGGGACAGACAATCAGCCCCAGCATTTT.

The V and J genes are TRBV20-1 and TRBJ2-1; 10 nucleotides line up with TRBD2. CDR1 and CDR2 (germline): DFQATT, SNEGSKA (reference sequence). The CDR3 contains 16 residues. The ends lost 2 bases at V and 2 bases at J; junction bases unmatched: 6. The CDR3 DNA reads TGCAGTGCTAGATTCCCGAGCGGGAGGGCCTACAATGAGCAGTTCTTC. It yields the protein CSARFPSGRAYNEQFF.

This chain joins TRBV9 and TRBJ2-2; 8 bases fit TRBD1. The CDR3 has 14 residues. Germline CDR1 reads SGDLS; CDR2 reads YYNGEE. Unmatched junction bases numbered 6, after V lost 4 bases and J lost 7 bases. DNA of the CDR3: TGTGCCAGCAGCCCAAGGACAGGGAGCGGGGAGCTGTTTTTT. As protein: CASSPRTGSGELFF.

This clonotype has a handful of counts. In DNA form, the CDR3 reads TGTGCCAGCAGCTCCTGGACTAGCGGGAGTCTCTACGAGCAGTACTTC. It translates to CASSSWTSGSLYEQYF. V is TRBV7-2 and J is TRBJ2-7, with 13 positions matching TRBD2. The CDR3 runs to 16 residues. The germline V gene encodes CDR1 SGHTA and CDR2 FQGNSA. V lost 4 bases to trimming and J lost 3 bases; unmatched junction nucleotides: 6. Complete variable domain (other parts from reference TRBV7-2 and TRBJ2-7): GAGVSQSPSNKVTEKGKDVELRCDPISGHTALYWYRQSLGQGLEFLIYFQGNSAPDKSGLPSDRFSAERTGGSVSTLTIQRTQQEDSAVYLCASSSWTSGSLYEQYFGPGTRLTVT.

In nucleotides, the CDR3 is TGTGCCAGCAGCTCGGGGGGCAGGGGCAATCAGCCCCAGCATTTT. This gives the protein CASSSGGRGNQPQHF. This chain joins TRBV7-9 and TRBJ1-5; possible D gene TRBD1, 6 bases. The CDR3 is 15 residues long. Looked up from germline, CDR1 is SEHNR and CDR2 is FQNEAQ (reference sequence). V was cut by 4 bases and J by 2 bases, with 12 bases left in between.

The J gene is TRBJ2-1, the V gene TRBV5-6, with TRBD2 matching 10 bases. CDR1 SGHDT and CDR2 YYEEEE come from the germline V gene. The CDR3 loop spans 15 amino acids. The V segment lost 2 bases and the J segment 3 bases; nucleotides outside the gene matches: 2. CDR3 DNA: TGTGCCAGCAGCTTAACTAGCGGGGACTACAATGAGCAGTTCTTC. Translated: CASSLTSGDYNEQFF.

This chain joins TRBV6-5 and TRBJ2-3; the D is unclear. V gave up 1 base and J gave up 6 bases, with 8 bases separating them. Germline V CDR1 and CDR2: MNHEY, SVGAGI. This CDR3 comprises 13 residues. The CDR3 DNA follows: TGTGCCAGCAGTTACTTCGAAGGGGATACGCAGTATTTT. This codes for CASSYFEGDTQYF.

This clonotype was found once. The chain employs TRBV4-1 and TRBJ2-7, with 7 bases aligning to TRBD1. CDR3 length: 16 residues. J lost 0 bases, V lost 6 bases, and 11 bases had no gene match. Germline lookup yields CDR1 MGHRA and CDR2 YSYEKL. The DNA for the CDR3 is TGCGCCAGCAGGCCCGACAGGGAACGGGGCTCCTACGAGCAGTACTTC. As protein: CASRPDRERGSYEQYF.

V gene TRBV6-6 combines with J gene TRBJ1-2; perhaps TRBD1 as D (6 bases). The CDR3 covers 15 residues. Germline CDR1 reads MNHNY; CDR2 reads SVGAGI (reference sequence). V was pared by 2 bases and J by 2 bases, with 12 bases between. The CDR3 spells CASSYAQGRNYGYTF. As DNA, the CDR3 is TGTGCCAGCAGTTACGCTCAGGGGAGGAACTATGGCTACACCTTC.